One and the same sample provided the 19 T cell receptor beta chains below, sequenced in a study of CD8+ T cells in alopecia areata. Sequencing templates came from extracted RNA that was reverse transcribed into cDNA. The protocol was immunoSEQ multiplex PCR, while the TCRdb copy is restricted to in-frame clones and leaves out a portion. Here the sample spans under 130,000 clones, less than 70% being singletons. The sequenced material came from CD4+ T cells sorted from blood. The receptors stem from a human donor in good health.

The chain is built from TRBV15 and TRBJ2-2; D remains ambiguous. Germline lookup yields CDR1 LNHNV and CDR2 YYDKDF (reference sequence). The CDR3 is 14 residues long. The V end lost 4 bases, the J end lost 3 bases, and 9 bases lay between the germline ends. The CDR3 DNA follows: TGTGCCACCAGCATCCGTCGGGACACCGGGGAGCTGTTTTTT. Amino acids: CATSIRRDTGELFF.

This rearrangement joins TRBV7-2 to TRBJ1-2, with D uncertain. The V and J ends lost 3 bases and 0 bases respectively, with 5 bases between them. Germline CDR1 SGHTA, CDR2 FQGNSA. The CDR3 has 13 amino acids. The CDR3 coding sequence is TGTGCCAGCAGCTTCGGGGCTAACTATGGCTACACCTTC. Amino acid sequence: CASSFGANYGYTF.

The chain has TRBV29-1 and TRBJ2-5; 15 nucleotides match TRBD2. The CDR3 length is 16 residues. Germline CDR1 SQVTM, CDR2 ANQGSEA. Trimming at V came to 5 bases and at J to 2 bases, leaving 6 bases not matched to a gene. The CDR3: CSVRGLAGGGQETQYF. In DNA, the CDR3 is TGCAGCGTTCGGGGACTAGCGGGGGGTGGTCAAGAGACCCAGTACTTC.

The J gene is TRBJ1-2, the V gene TRBV5-5; a possible D gene is TRBD1 (5 bases). V lost 1 base and J 0 bases, leaving 13 bases between the germline ends. Germline CDR1 and CDR2: SGHKS and YYEKEE (reference sequence). The CDR3 runs 16 residues. The chain's CDR3 is CASSLLDRPTNYGYTF. The CDR3, as DNA: TGTGCCAGCAGCTTGCTTGACAGACCAACTAACTATGGCTACACCTTC.

This clone was observed a few times. Distinct nucleotide sequences in the sample also encode this CDR3. This sequence joins TRBV29-1 and TRBJ1-5, with unresolved D. V was clipped by 4 bases and J by 1 base, with 5 bases between them. Looked up from germline, CDR1 is SQVTM and CDR2 is ANQGSEA. CDR3 length: 12 amino acids. The CDR3 DNA is TGCAGCGTTGGAGGGAGCAATCAGCCCCAGCATTTT. Its translation is CSVGGSNQPQHF. The whole variable domain, remainder taken from reference TRBV29-1 and TRBJ1-5, is SAVISQKPSRDICQRGTSLTIQCQVDSQVTMMFWYRQQPGQSLTLIATANQGSEATYESGFVIDKFPISRPNLTFSTLTVSNMSPEDSSIYLCSVGGSNQPQHFGDGTRLSIL.

The chain combines TRBV30 with TRBJ1-4; 7 bases map to TRBD1. The germline gives CDR1 GTSNPN, CDR2 SVGIG (reference sequence). Losses at the gene ends were 0 bases for V and 3 bases for J; bases not matched to a gene: 1. The CDR3 is made up of 14 amino acids. CDR3 protein: CAWSVGQANEKLFF. The CDR3 DNA reads TGTGCCTGGAGTGTAGGACAGGCTAATGAAAAACTGTTTTTT.

This rearrangement joins TRBV11-2 to TRBJ2-2; D not resolved. The CDR3 totals 12 residues. Germline values: CDR1 SGHAT, CDR2 FQNNGV. The V end lost 4 bases, the J end lost 8 bases, and 8 bases lay between the germline ends. Here the CDR3 DNA reads TGTGCCAGCAGCTGGACGGTGGGGGAGCTGTTTTTT. This encodes CASSWTVGELFF. The variable domain in full, with the rest retrieved from reference TRBV11-2 and TRBJ2-2, is EAGVAQSPRYKIIEKRQSVAFWCNPISGHATLYWYQQILGQGPKLLIQFQNNGVVDDSQLPKDRFSAERLKGVDSTLKIQPAKLEDSAVYLCASSWTVGELFFGEGSRLTVL.

The chain couples TRBV25-1 to TRBJ2-7; D is possibly TRBD1 (6 bases). Germline lookup yields CDR1 MGHDK and CDR2 SYGVNS. Deletions cut 1 base from V and 3 bases from J, with 22 bases between. This CDR3 has 18 amino acids. The CDR3 region has the DNA TGTGCCAGCAGTGAATCTCAACCATCGACAGGCGAACTCTACGAGCAGTACTTC. Translating it yields CASSESQPSTGELYEQYF.

The V and J genes are TRBV29-1 and TRBJ2-2, with D unresolved. Germline V lookup: CDR1 SQVTM, CDR2 ANQGSEA. Trimming removed 4 bases at V and 1 base at J, with 10 bases between. The CDR3 spans 14 residues. CDR3 loop: CSVVPGGNTGELFF. In nucleotides, the CDR3 is TGCAGCGTTGTACCAGGCGGGAACACCGGGGAGCTGTTTTTT.

The rearrangement uses TRBV18 and TRBJ1-2; D is perhaps TRBD1 (5 bases). The germline CDR1 and CDR2 sequences are KGHSH and LQKENI. The CDR3 sequence is 16 residues long. V was cut by 2 bases and J by 8 bases, with 21 bases left in between. In DNA, the CDR3 is TGTGCCAGCTCACCAGCGGAGTACGGGGGACTGGGAGGCTACACCTTC. This gives the protein CASSPAEYGGLGGYTF.

The CDR3 spells CASFEGNTGELFF. In DNA form, the CDR3 reads TGCGCCAGCTTCGAGGGGAACACCGGGGAGCTGTTTTTT. The rearrangement uses TRBV5-1 and TRBJ2-2, with a tentative D call TRBD2 (5 bases). This CDR3 has 13 amino acids. Germline V gene sequence: CDR1 SGHRS, CDR2 YFSETQ. Trimming took 7 bases from V and 1 from J, leaving 8 bases between them.

The chain couples TRBV28 to TRBJ1-6, with a weak D call TRBD1 (5 bases). The CDR3 spans 15 residues. Germline V lookup: CDR1 MDHEN, CDR2 SYDVKM. V was trimmed by 3 bases and J by 9 bases, leaving 15 bases between them. In nucleotides, the CDR3 is TGTGCCAGCAGTTTGACGGGGACTTTGGGTTCACCCCTCCACTTT. Translating it yields CASSLTGTLGSPLHF. The full variable domain, rest sourced from reference TRBV28 and TRBJ1-6, is DVKVTQSSRYLVKRTGEKVFLECVQDMDHENMFWYRQDPGLGLRLIYFSYDVKMKEKGDIPEGYSVSREKKERFSLILESASTNQTSMYLCASSLTGTLGSPLHFGNGTRLTVT.

The chain carries TRBV29-1 and TRBJ2-4; D not resolved. This CDR3 spans 14 amino acids. V lost 4 bases and J lost 2, with 12 bases in between. Germline CDR1 SQVTM, CDR2 ANQGSEA. The CDR3 DNA is TGCAGCGTTGCCCCGCTTGGATCCAAAAACATTCAGTACTTC. It codes for CSVAPLGSKNIQYF. Looking up the rest from reference TRBV29-1 and TRBJ2-4 gives the full variable domain: SAVISQKPSRDICQRGTSLTIQCQVDSQVTMMFWYRQQPGQSLTLIATANQGSEATYESGFVIDKFPISRPNLTFSTLTVSNMSPEDSSIYLCSVAPLGSKNIQYFGAGTRLSVL.

The chain uses TRBV10-1 and TRBJ1-1; maybe TRBD1 (6 bases). CDR1 and CDR2 (germline): WNHNN, SYGVQD (reference sequence). V dropped 7 bases and J dropped 1 base, with 10 bases sitting between them. The CDR3 has 13 amino acids. DNA of the CDR3: TGCGCCAGCATCGGGGGGCCGAACACTGAAGCTTTCTTT. This translates into CASIGGPNTEAFF.

CDR3 nucleotides: TGTGCCAGCAGCCAAGTCTTCAACCAAGAGACCCAGTACTTC. Amino acids: CASSQVFNQETQYF. The V and J genes are TRBV14 and TRBJ2-5; D call uncertain. The V gene's germline CDR1 is SGHDN and CDR2 FVKESK. Trimming took 1 base from V and 0 from J, leaving 6 bases between them. This CDR3 has 14 residues.

The CDR3 spells CASSLTDGSSTDTQYF. In DNA form, the CDR3 reads TGTGCCAGCAGCCTAACGGACGGCTCTAGCACAGATACGCAGTATTTT. This sequence joins TRBV4-2 and TRBJ2-3; no clear D gene. Trimming cost V 4 bases and J 0 bases, with 14 bases left between them. Germline assignment: CDR1 LGHNA and CDR2 YNFKEQ. The CDR3 length is 16 residues.

The chain employs TRBV30 and TRBJ2-7; D uncertain. V lost 5 bases and J lost 1, with 6 bases in between. The CDR3 is 11 amino acids. Germline CDR1 reads GTSNPN; CDR2 reads SVGIG (reference sequence). Here the CDR3 reads CAWVGSYEQYF. CDR3 nucleotides: TGTGCCTGGGTAGGGTCCTACGAGCAGTACTTC.

The chain combines TRBV6-6 with TRBJ1-6; D is ambiguous. The CDR3 is 12 amino acids. V was shortened by 8 bases and J by 5 bases, with 7 bases between the two germline ends. Germline V gives CDR1 MNHNY, CDR2 SVGAGI (reference sequence). DNA of the CDR3: TGTGCCAGCGACCGCGATAATTCACCCCTCCACTTT. Translated, it gives CASDRDNSPLHF.

The chain is built from TRBV13 and TRBJ1-6, with 10 nucleotides matching TRBD1. The CDR3 loop spans 17 amino acids. Germline V CDR1 and CDR2: PRHDT, FYEKMQ (reference sequence). V lost 5 bases to trimming and J lost 0 bases; unmatched junction nucleotides: 4. The CDR3 coding sequence is TGTGCCAGCAGCCCAGGGACAGGGGCCTCCTATAATTCACCCCTCCACTTT. Its translation: CASSPGTGASYNSPLHF. The entire variable domain, with the rest obtained from reference TRBV13 and TRBJ1-6, is as follows: AAGVIQSPRHLIKEKRETATLKCYPIPRHDTVYWYQQGPGQDPQFLISFYEKMQSDKGSIPDRFSAQQFSDYHSELNMSSLELGDSALYFCASSPGTGASYNSPLHFGNGTRLTVT.